Detailed here is one T cell receptor (beta chain). The germline gives CDR1 SGHVS, CDR2 FQNEAQ. CDR3 size: 14 residues. Losses at the gene ends were 7 bases for V and 7 bases for J; bases not matched to a gene: 8. This sample is part of a study of identical twins. TCRdb processed the 5' RACE reads anew with MiXCR; each CDR3 protein has one entry. Of nearly 200,000 distinct CDR3 sequences in the sample, approximately 15% are singletons; the top ten hold 35% to 45%. These sequences were also reported in another study, on T cells expressing NK-cell markers. That work states: With respect to HCMV, seven of the eight sequenced donors were seropositive, and one was seronegative.

Sample: CD8+ T cells sorted from blood. This chain links TRBV7-8 with TRBJ2-2; 8 positions agree with TRBD1. The TCR originated in a woman between 18 and 29 years old in good health. The CDR3 DNA is TGTGCCAGCACCGACAGGGGAATGGTCGGGGAGCTGTTTTTT. This gives the protein CASTDRGMVGELFF.